The 9 T cell receptor beta chains listed next were all sequenced from one sample in a study of tumor-infiltrating lymphocytes in glioblastoma multiforme. TCR beta libraries were built from RNA through three nested multiplex PCR rounds using modified ARM-PCR. Each CDR3 protein is one row after TCRdb ran MiXCR on the multiplex PCR reads. In the table there are approximately 14,000 distinct CDR3 sequences, roughly 74% of which are singletons. The sample was brain tumor tissue. Receptor source: a male donor with glioblastoma.

As regards this clonotype: The junction departs from germline at one end; a sequencing error may be responsible. This chain uses TRBV6-1 with TRBJ2-2; no clear D. This CDR3 is 15 amino acids long. Per the germline V gene, CDR1 is MNHNS and CDR2 is SASEGT. The CDR3 region is CASSDTRQSTVELFF. The CDR3 region has the DNA TGTGCCAGCAGTGATACTCGACAATCCACCGTGGAGCTGTTTTTT.

This clonotype occurred a few times. The genes are TRBV28 and TRBJ1-5; 10 bases map to TRBD1. V shed 6 bases, J shed 7 bases, and the junction held 9 bases outside the gene matches. The CDR3 runs 15 residues. The germline CDR1 and CDR2 sequences are MDHEN and SYDVKM. The CDR3, as DNA: TGTGCCAGCAGGCCTACGACAGGGGGCGCGCAGCCCCAGCATTTT. This sequence encodes CASRPTTGGAQPQHF.

J is TRBJ2-7 and V is TRBV6-1; TRBD2 matches at 10 bases. Germline CDR1 is MNHNS and CDR2 is SASEGT. The CDR3 runs 18 residues. Trimming removed 7 bases from V and 0 bases from J; junction bases left unmatched: 15. Here the CDR3 reads CASTSGGTSVSFSYEQYF. CDR3 in DNA: TGTGCCAGCACCTCAGGGGGGACTAGCGTTTCTTTCTCCTACGAGCAGTACTTC.

Comments on this clonotype: Germline and junction disagree at one end, which may indicate a read error. The chain uses TRBV11-1 and TRBJ2-3; 7 bases fit TRBD2. CDR3 length: 16 amino acids. CDR1 and CDR2 from the germline V gene are SGHAT and FQDESV (reference sequence). CDR3 coding DNA: TGTGCCAGGAGCTTAGGACTAGAAGGGAGCACAGATACGCAGTATTTT. Amino acids: CARSLGLEGSTDTQYF.

The count of this clonotype is one. Relative to the germline gene, one junction end is altered; a read error may explain this. J is TRBJ2-2 and V is TRBV6-1, with TRBD2 identical over 13 bases. This CDR3 is built from 16 residues. The V gene's germline CDR1 is MNHNS and CDR2 SASEGT. The CDR3 is CASTELAGGYNGGLFF. CDR3 DNA: TGTGCCAGCACCGAACTAGCGGGAGGGTACAACGGGGGGCTGTTTTTT.

V and J are TRBV29-1 and TRBJ2-7; D tentatively reads TRBD1 or TRBD2 (6 bases each). The last part of the DNA fits TRBJ2-3 better; the J call may be wrong. This CDR3 has 14 residues. CDR1 SQVTM and CDR2 ANQGSEA come from the germline V gene. The CDR3 nucleotides are TGCAGCGTTGGAAGGGGGGCGAGCACAGATACGCAGTATTTT. This codes for CSVGRGASTDTQYF.

This clonotype was counted a few times. The V and J genes are TRBV20-1 and TRBJ2-2, with TRBD1 matching over 8 bases. V lost 2 bases to trimming and J lost 4 bases; unmatched junction nucleotides: 6. The CDR3 has 15 residues. Germline V gene data show CDR1 as DFQATT and CDR2 as SNEGSKA (reference sequence). In DNA, the CDR3 is TGCAGTGCTAGAAGTCAGGGGGCCAGCACCGGGGAGCTGTTTTTT. It encodes CSARSQGASTGELFF.

The chain links TRBV24-1 to TRBJ2-1; no definite D call. The CDR3 covers 13 residues. CDR1 and CDR2 from the germline V gene are KGHDR and SFDVKD. The germline V and J ends were trimmed by 4 bases and 4 bases, with 7 bases remaining between them. CDR3 sequence reads: CATSDLGYNEQFF. The CDR3 bases are TGTGCCACCAGTGACCTAGGTTACAATGAGCAGTTCTTC.

This chain links TRBV20-1 with TRBJ2-7; 9 positions match TRBD1. The CDR3 has 14 residues. CDR1 and CDR2 (germline): DFQATT, SNEGSKA (reference sequence). V shed 3 bases and J 4 bases; nucleotides not matched to a gene: 7. CDR3 region: CSARPRDREYEQYF. For the CDR3, the DNA is TGCAGTGCTAGGCCCCGGGACAGGGAATACGAGCAGTACTTC.